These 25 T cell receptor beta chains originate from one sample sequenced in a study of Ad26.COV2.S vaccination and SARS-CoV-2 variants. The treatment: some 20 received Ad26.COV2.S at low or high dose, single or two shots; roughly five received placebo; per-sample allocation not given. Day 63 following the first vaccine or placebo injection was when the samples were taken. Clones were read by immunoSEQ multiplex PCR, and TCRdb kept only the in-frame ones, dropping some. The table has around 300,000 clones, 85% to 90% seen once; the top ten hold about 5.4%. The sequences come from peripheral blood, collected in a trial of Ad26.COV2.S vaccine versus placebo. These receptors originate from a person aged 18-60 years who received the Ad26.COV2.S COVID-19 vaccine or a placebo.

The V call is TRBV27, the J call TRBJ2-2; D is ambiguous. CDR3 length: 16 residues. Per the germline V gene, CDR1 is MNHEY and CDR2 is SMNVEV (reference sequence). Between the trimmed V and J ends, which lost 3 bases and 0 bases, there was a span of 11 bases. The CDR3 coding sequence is TGTGCCAGCAGTTTCCGGCAGGTCACGAACACCGGGGAGCTGTTTTTT. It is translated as CASSFRQVTNTGELFF.

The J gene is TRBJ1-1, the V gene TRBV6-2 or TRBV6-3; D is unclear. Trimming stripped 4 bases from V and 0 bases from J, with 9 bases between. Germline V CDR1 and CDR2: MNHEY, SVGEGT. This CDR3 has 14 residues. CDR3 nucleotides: TGTGCCAGCAGTTCCCCGAGAATGAACACTGAAGCTTTCTTT. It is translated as CASSSPRMNTEAFF.

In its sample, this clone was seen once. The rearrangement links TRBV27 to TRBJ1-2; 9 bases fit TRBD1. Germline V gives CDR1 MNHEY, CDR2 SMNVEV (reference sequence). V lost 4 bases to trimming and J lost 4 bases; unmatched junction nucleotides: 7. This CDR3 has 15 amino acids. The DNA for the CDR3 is TGTGCCAGCAGTTCCCTCGGGACAGGGTTCTATGGCTACACCTTC. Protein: CASSSLGTGFYGYTF.

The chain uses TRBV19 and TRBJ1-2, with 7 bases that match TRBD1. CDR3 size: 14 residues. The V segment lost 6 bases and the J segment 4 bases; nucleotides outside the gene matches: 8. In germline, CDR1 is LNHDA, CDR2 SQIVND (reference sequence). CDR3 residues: CASSGTALFYGYTF. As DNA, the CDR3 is TGTGCCAGTAGCGGGACAGCACTATTCTATGGCTACACCTTC.

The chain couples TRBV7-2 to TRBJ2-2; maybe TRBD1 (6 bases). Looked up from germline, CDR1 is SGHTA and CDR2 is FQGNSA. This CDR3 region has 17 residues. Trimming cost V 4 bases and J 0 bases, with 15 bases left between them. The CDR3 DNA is TGTGCCAGCAGCTCTACATCAGGGGTTCCGAACACCGGGGAGCTGTTTTTT. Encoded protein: CASSSTSGVPNTGELFF. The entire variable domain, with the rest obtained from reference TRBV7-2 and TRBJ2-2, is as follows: GAGVSQSPSNKVTEKGKDVELRCDPISGHTALYWYRQSLGQGLEFLIYFQGNSAPDKSGLPSDRFSAERTGGSVSTLTIQRTQQEDSAVYLCASSSTSGVPNTGELFFGEGSRLTVL.

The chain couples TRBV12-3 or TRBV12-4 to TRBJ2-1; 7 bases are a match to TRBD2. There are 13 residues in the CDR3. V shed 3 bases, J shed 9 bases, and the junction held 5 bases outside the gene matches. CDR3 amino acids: CASSFGGVPEQFF. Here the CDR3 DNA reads TGTGCCAGCAGTTTTGGGGGGGTCCCTGAGCAGTTCTTC.

CDR3 bases: TGTGCCAGCAGTTCCGGGACAGGGGCGTTGGAGACCCAGTACTTC. This translates into CASSSGTGALETQYF. The chain uses TRBV6-5 and TRBJ2-5, with 10 bases lining up with TRBD1. Germline trimming cut 4 bases from V and 5 bases from J; bases unmatched to any gene: 7. The CDR3 is 15 residues long. From germline, CDR1 is MNHEY and CDR2 SVGAGI.

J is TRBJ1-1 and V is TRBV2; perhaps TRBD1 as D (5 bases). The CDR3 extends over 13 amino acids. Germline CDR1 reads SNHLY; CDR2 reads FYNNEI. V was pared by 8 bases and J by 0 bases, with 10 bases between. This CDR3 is CASLGELNTEAFF. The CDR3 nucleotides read TGTGCCAGCTTGGGGGAATTGAACACTGAAGCTTTCTTT.

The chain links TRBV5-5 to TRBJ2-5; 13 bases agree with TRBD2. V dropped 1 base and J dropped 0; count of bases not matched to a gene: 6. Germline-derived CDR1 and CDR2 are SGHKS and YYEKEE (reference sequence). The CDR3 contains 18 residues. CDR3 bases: TGTGCCAGCAGCTTGACTAGCGGGGGGGCCTGGTACCAAGAGACCCAGTACTTC. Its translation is CASSLTSGGAWYQETQYF. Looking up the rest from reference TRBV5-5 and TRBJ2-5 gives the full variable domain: DAGVTQSPTHLIKTRGQQVTLRCSPISGHKSVSWYQQVLGQGPQFIFQYYEKEERGRGNFPDRFSARQFPNYSSELNVNALLLGDSALYLCASSLTSGGAWYQETQYFGPGTRLLVL.

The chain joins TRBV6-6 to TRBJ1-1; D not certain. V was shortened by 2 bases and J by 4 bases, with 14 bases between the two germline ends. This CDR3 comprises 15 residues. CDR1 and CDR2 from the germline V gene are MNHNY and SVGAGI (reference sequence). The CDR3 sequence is CASSYPEPWGTEAFF. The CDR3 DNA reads TGTGCCAGCAGTTACCCCGAGCCCTGGGGCACTGAAGCTTTCTTT.

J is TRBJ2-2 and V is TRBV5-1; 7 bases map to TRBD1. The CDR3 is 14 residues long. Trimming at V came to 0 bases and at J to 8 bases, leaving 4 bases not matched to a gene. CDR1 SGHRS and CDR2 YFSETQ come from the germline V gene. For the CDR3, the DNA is TGCGCCAGCAGCTTGGACAGGGGTCGGGGGGAGCTGTTTTTT. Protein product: CASSLDRGRGELFF.

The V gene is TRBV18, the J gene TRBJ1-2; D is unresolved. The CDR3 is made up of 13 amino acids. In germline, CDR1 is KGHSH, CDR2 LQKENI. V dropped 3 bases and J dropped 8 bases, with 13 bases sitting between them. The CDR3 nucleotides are TGTGCCAGCTCACCCCCCGTAAGAGACGGCTACACCTTC. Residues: CASSPPVRDGYTF. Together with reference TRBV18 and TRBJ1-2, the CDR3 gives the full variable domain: NAGVMQNPRHLVRRRGQEARLRCSPMKGHSHVYWYRQLPEEGLKFMVYLQKENIIDESGMPKERFSAEFPKEGPSILRIQQVVRGDSAAYFCASSPPVRDGYTFGSGTRLTVV.

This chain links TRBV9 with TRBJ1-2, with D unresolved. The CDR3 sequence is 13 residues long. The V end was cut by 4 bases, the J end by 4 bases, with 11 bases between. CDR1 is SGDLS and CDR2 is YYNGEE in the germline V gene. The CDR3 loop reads CASSSTVSYGYTF. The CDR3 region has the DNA TGTGCCAGCAGCTCAACAGTTTCCTATGGCTACACCTTC.

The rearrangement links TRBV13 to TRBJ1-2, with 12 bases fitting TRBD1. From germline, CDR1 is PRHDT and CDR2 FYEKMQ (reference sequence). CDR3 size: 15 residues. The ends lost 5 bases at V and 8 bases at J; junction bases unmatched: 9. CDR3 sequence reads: CASSPPGQGAGGYTF. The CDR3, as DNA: TGTGCCAGCAGCCCTCCGGGACAGGGGGCGGGCGGCTACACCTTC.

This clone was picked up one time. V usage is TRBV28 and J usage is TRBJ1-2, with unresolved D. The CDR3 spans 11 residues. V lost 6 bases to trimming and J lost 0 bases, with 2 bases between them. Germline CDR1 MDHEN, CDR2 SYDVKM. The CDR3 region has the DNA TGTGCCAGCAGGACTAACTATGGCTACACCTTC. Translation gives CASRTNYGYTF.

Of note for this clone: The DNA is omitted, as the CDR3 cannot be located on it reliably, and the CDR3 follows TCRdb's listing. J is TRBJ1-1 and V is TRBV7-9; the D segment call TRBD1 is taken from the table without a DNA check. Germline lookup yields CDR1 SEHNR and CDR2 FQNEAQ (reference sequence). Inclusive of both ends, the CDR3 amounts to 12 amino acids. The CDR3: CASSFQVSEAFF.

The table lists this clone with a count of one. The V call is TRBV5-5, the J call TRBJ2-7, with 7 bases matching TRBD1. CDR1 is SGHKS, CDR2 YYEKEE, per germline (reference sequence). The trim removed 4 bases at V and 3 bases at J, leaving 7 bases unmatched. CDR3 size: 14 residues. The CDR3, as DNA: TGTGCCAGCAGCGGACAGGTAACCAGCTACGAGCAGTACGTC. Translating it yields CASSGQVTSYEQYV.

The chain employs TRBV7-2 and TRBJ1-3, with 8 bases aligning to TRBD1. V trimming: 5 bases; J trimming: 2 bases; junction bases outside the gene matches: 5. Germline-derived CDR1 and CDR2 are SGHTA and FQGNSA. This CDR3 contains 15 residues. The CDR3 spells CASSLGQGAGNTIYF. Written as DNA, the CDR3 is TGTGCCAGCAGCCTCGGACAGGGCGCTGGAAACACCATATATTTT.

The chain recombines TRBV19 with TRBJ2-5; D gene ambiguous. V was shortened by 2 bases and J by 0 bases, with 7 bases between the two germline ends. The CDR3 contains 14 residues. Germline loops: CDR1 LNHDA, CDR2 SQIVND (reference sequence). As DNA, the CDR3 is TGTGCCAGTAGTATAAAAATGTACCAAGAGACCCAGTACTTC. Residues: CASSIKMYQETQYF.

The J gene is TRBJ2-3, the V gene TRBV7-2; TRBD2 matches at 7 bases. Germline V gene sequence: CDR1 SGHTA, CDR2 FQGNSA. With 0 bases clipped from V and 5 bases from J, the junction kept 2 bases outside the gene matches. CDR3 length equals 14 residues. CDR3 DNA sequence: TGTGCCAGCAGCTTAGCGGGGGGGGTAGATACGCAGTATTTT. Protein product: CASSLAGGVDTQYF.

CDR3 loop: CATQGRQGGDYGYTF. In DNA, the CDR3 is TGTGCCACACAGGGCAGACAGGGAGGGGACTATGGCTACACCTTC. The chain has TRBV6-5 and TRBJ1-2; 7 positions match TRBD1. The germline gives CDR1 MNHEY, CDR2 SVGAGI. The J segment lost 3 bases and the V segment lost 10 bases, leaving 14 bases of the junction unmatched. The CDR3 is 15 residues long.

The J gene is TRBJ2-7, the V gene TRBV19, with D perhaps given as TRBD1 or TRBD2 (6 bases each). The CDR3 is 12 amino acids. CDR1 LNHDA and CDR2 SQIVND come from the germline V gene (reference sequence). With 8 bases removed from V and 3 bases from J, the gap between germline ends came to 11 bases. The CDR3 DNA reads TGTGCCAGTGAGGGGGGCCGCTACGAGCAGTACTTC. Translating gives CASEGGRYEQYF. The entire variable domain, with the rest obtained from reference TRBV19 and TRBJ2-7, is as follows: DGGITQSPKYLFRKEGQNVTLSCEQNLNHDAMYWYRQDPGQGLRLIYYSQIVNDFQKGDIAEGYSVSREKKESFPLTVTSAQKNPTAFYLCASEGGRYEQYFGPGTRLTVT.

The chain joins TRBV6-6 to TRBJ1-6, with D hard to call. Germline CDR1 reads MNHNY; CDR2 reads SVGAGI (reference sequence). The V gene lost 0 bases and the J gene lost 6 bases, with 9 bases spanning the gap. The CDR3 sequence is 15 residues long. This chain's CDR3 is CASSYSQESNSPLHF. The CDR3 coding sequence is TGTGCCAGCAGTTACTCCCAGGAGAGTAATTCACCCCTCCACTTT.

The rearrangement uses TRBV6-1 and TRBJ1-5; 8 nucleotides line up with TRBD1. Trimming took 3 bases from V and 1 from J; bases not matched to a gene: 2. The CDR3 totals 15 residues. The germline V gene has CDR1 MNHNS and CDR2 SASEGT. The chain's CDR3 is CASSDNRGSNQPQHF. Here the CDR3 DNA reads TGTGCCAGCAGTGACAACAGGGGGAGCAATCAGCCCCAGCATTTT.

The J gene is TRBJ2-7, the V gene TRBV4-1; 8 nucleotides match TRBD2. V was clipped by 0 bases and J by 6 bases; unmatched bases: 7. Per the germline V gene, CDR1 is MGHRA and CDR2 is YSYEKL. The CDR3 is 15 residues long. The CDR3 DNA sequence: TGCGCCAGCAGCCAAGACCCCAGCGGGAGTGTCGAGCAGTACGTC. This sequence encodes CASSQDPSGSVEQYV.